The next 20 T cell receptor beta chains were all read from a single sample in a study of cytomegalovirus exposure and HLA in healthy donors. The primer mix had 60 Vbeta and 13 Jbeta primers. TCRdb's table, derived via immunoSEQ multiplex PCR, lists solely in-frame clones and lacks some. The sample lists some 150,000 clones, roughly four fifths occurring once. Sequencing was performed on PBMCs. The source is a man between 25 and 39 years old in good health and CMV-seropositive.

The chain has TRBV29-1 and TRBJ1-4; 7 bases agree with TRBD1. The CDR3 contains 15 residues. Germline V gene data show CDR1 as SQVTM and CDR2 as ANQGSEA. The V and J ends lost 6 bases and 7 bases, in that order; junction bases with no gene match: 14. The CDR3 spells CSVGMYRGPGEKLFF. The CDR3 DNA sequence: TGCAGCGTAGGAATGTATAGGGGGCCCGGTGAAAAACTGTTTTTT.

This rearrangement joins TRBV18 to TRBJ1-3; D is ambiguous. V was cut by 4 bases and J by 2 bases, with 15 bases left in between. Germline V CDR1 and CDR2: KGHSH, LQKENI. The CDR3 consists of 16 residues. The CDR3 bases are TGTGCCAGCTCACTCGGGGTGTTCGGTGCTGGAAACACCATATATTTT. It yields the protein CASSLGVFGAGNTIYF.

The chain recombines TRBV27 with TRBJ2-6; 8 positions agree with TRBD1. The CDR3 contains 17 residues. J was trimmed by 3 bases and V by 5 bases; bases with no gene match: 9. Germline CDR1 MNHEY, CDR2 SMNVEV (reference sequence). The DNA of the CDR3 is TGTGCCAGCAGTAAGACTCAGGGGGCTGGTGGGGCCAACGTCCTGACTTTC. Amino acids: CASSKTQGAGGANVLTF.

The chain joins TRBV6-5 to TRBJ2-7; tentatively, D is TRBD2 (6 bases). With 1 base removed from V and 5 bases from J, the gap between germline ends came to 15 bases. The length of the CDR3 is 15 residues. Germline V gene lookup returns CDR1 MNHEY and CDR2 SVGAGI. CDR3 loop: CASSYFGPRGNEQYF. CDR3 sequence (DNA): TGTGCCAGCAGTTACTTTGGACCCCGGGGGAACGAGCAGTACTTC.

This chain links TRBV4-3 with TRBJ2-5, with 9 nucleotides matching TRBD1. The CDR3 extends over 13 amino acids. V lost 3 bases and J lost 11; bases outside the gene matches: 7. CDR1 LGHNA and CDR2 YSLEER come from the germline V gene. Written as DNA, the CDR3 is TGCGCCAGCAGCCAGGGGACAGGGTTAGAGCAGTACTTC. Residues: CASSQGTGLEQYF.

V is TRBV30 and J is TRBJ2-3, with TRBD1 as a possible D gene (6 bases). CDR1 and CDR2 (germline): GTSNPN, SVGIG (reference sequence). CDR3 length equals 15 residues. V was shortened by 3 bases and J by 3 bases, with 16 bases between the two germline ends. CDR3: CAWSTAGAPTDTQYF. The CDR3 nucleotides are TGTGCCTGGAGCACGGCAGGGGCTCCGACAGATACGCAGTATTTT.

Here the CDR3 DNA reads TGTGCTAGTTCACCCCAGGGGCGAAAATATACAGATACGCAGTATTTT. This translates into CASSPQGRKYTDTQYF. The chain has TRBV12-5 and TRBJ2-3; TRBD1 is a possible D gene (6 bases). This CDR3 is built from 16 residues. Trimming took off 8 bases at V and 3 bases at J, with 21 bases between the two ends. Germline CDR1 reads LGHNT; CDR2 reads FRNRAP. Using reference TRBV12-5 and TRBJ2-3 for the parts outside the CDR3, the full variable domain is DARVTQTPRHKVTEMGQEVTMRCQPILGHNTVFWYRQTMMQGLELLAYFRNRAPLDDSGMPKDRFSAEMPDATLATLKIQPSEPRDSAVYFCASSPQGRKYTDTQYFGPGTRLTVL.

This clone appeared a single time. This CDR3 is CASSFEGQRGDTQYF. The CDR3 coding sequence is TGTGCCAGCAGTTTCGAAGGACAGCGTGGAGATACGCAGTATTTT. The V gene is TRBV27, the J gene TRBJ2-3; weak D call: TRBD1 (6 bases). CDR1 MNHEY and CDR2 SMNVEV come from the germline V gene (reference sequence). V was clipped by 3 bases and J by 5 bases, with 15 bases between them. CDR3 length equals 15 residues.

The V call is TRBV15, the J call TRBJ2-7; the D gene is possibly TRBD1 (6 bases). Deletions cut 1 base from V and 5 bases from J, with 15 bases between. Germline CDR1 reads LNHNV; CDR2 reads YYDKDF (reference sequence). The CDR3 is made up of 15 amino acids. This CDR3 reads CATSRVSTGFDEQYF. The CDR3 region has the DNA TGTGCCACCAGCAGAGTATCTACAGGGTTCGACGAGCAGTACTTC.

V is TRBV12-5 and J is TRBJ2-1, with D maybe TRBD2 (6 bases). The V and J ends lost 6 bases and 5 bases respectively, with 14 bases between them. The CDR3 totals 14 residues. Germline V gene data show CDR1 as LGHNT and CDR2 as FRNRAP. The CDR3 spells CASGPGLLDNEQFF. The CDR3 nucleotides read TGTGCTAGTGGCCCGGGACTCCTTGACAATGAGCAGTTCTTC.

This chain links TRBV19 with TRBJ1-5; possible D gene TRBD1, 5 bases. Trimming removed 5 bases at V and 6 bases at J, with 17 bases between. The CDR3 covers 15 residues. In germline, CDR1 is LNHDA, CDR2 SQIVND (reference sequence). DNA of the CDR3: TGTGCCAGTAGTTCTTGGGGGGTGCCGGGTCAGCCCCAGCATTTT. Protein sequence: CASSSWGVPGQPQHF.

Here the CDR3 DNA reads TGTGCCAGCACTGTGGACAGGGCACCCCAGCCCCAGCATTTT. It translates to CASTVDRAPQPQHF. J is TRBJ1-5 and V is TRBV6-6, with 8 positions matching TRBD1. The CDR3 sequence is 14 residues long. V lost 7 bases to trimming and J lost 7 bases; unmatched junction nucleotides: 9. CDR1 and CDR2 from the germline V gene are MNHNY and SVGAGI (reference sequence).

The V call is TRBV15, the J call TRBJ1-3; TRBD1 aligns across 8 bases. Germline assignment: CDR1 LNHNV and CDR2 YYDKDF (reference sequence). The CDR3 is 15 amino acids. The V gene end was trimmed by 10 bases and the J gene end by 4 bases; junction bases not matched to a gene: 12. The CDR3 nucleotides read TGTGCCATAGGACAGGGAGGTACTCAAGGAAACACCATATATTTT. This codes for CAIGQGGTQGNTIYF.

J is TRBJ2-7 and V is TRBV5-4; the match to TRBD1 covers 9 bases. Germline values: CDR1 SGHNT, CDR2 YYREEE (reference sequence). This CDR3 is 15 amino acids long. V gave up 3 bases and J gave up 3 bases; unmatched junction bases: 7. DNA of the CDR3: TGTGCCAGCAGCTGGAGGGGACAGGGAGGCTACGAGCAGTACTTC. Residues: CASSWRGQGGYEQYF.

The chain joins TRBV7-9 to TRBJ1-1, with D perhaps matching TRBD1 (5 bases). The V gene lost 2 bases and the J gene lost 9 bases, with 16 bases spanning the gap. Germline CDR1 SEHNR, CDR2 FQNEAQ (reference sequence). The length of the CDR3 is 14 residues. The CDR3 protein is CASSLQGRGVQAFF. CDR3 DNA sequence: TGTGCCAGCAGCTTACAGGGCCGGGGGGTTCAAGCTTTCTTT.

This CDR3 reads CASSLPQGASYEQYF. The CDR3 nucleotides read TGTGCCAGCAGCTTACCACAGGGGGCATCCTACGAGCAGTACTTC. The chain joins TRBV5-8 to TRBJ2-7; 9 bases align to TRBD1. Trimming removed 2 bases from V and 1 base from J; junction bases left unmatched: 4. The CDR3 has 15 amino acids. Germline CDR1 and CDR2: SGHTS and YDEGEE.

The V call is TRBV6-1, the J call TRBJ1-1; D gene uncertain. Germline lookup yields CDR1 MNHNS and CDR2 SASEGT. Trimming left V 3 bases short and J 5 bases short, with 13 bases between. This CDR3 contains 14 residues. Here the CDR3 DNA reads TGTGCCAGCAGTGATATACAGCGAGGGACTGAAGCTTTCTTT. Protein product: CASSDIQRGTEAFF.

The CDR3 DNA is TGTGCCAGCAGCTTAGGGGGGGGCCTTCAAGAGACCCAGTACTTC. It specifies CASSLGGGLQETQYF. The V and J genes are TRBV11-3 and TRBJ2-5; TRBD2 is a possible D gene (7 bases). The germline V gene has CDR1 SGHNT and CDR2 YENEEA. This CDR3 is 15 amino acids long. V lost 1 base to trimming and J lost 2 bases, with 11 bases between them.

The chain joins TRBV29-1 to TRBJ2-3, with 7 bases that match TRBD2. J was trimmed by 0 bases and V by 0 bases; bases with no gene match: 6. There are 16 residues in the CDR3. Per germline, CDR1 SQVTM and CDR2 ANQGSEA. CDR3 sequence (DNA): TGCAGCGTTGAAGATCCTCTAGCGGAGAGCACAGATACGCAGTATTTT. Amino acids: CSVEDPLAESTDTQYF.

The V call is TRBV9, the J call TRBJ1-1; TRBD1 agrees at 7 bases. Germline V gene sequence: CDR1 SGDLS, CDR2 YYNGEE. This CDR3 is 14 amino acids long. Trimming removed 3 bases from V and 1 base from J; junction bases left unmatched: 3. The CDR3 DNA follows: TGTGCCAGCAGCGGGGGACAGCAGAACACTGAAGCTTTCTTT. The encoded protein is CASSGGQQNTEAFF.